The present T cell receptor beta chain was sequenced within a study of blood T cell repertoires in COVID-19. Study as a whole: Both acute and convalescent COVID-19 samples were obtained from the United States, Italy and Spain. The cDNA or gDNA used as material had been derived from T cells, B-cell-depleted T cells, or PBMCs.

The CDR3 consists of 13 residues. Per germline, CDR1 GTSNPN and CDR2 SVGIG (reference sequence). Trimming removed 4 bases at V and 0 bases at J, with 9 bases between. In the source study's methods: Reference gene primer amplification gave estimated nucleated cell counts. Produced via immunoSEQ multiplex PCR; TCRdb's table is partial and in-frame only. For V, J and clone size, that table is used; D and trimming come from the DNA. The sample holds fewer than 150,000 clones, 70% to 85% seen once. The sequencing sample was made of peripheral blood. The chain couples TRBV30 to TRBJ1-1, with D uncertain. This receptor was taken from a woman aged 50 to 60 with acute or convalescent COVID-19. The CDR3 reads CAWKVGLNTEAFF. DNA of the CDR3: TGTGCCTGGAAGGTGGGCTTGAACACTGAAGCTTTCTTT.